The T cell receptor (beta chain) described here comes from a study of T cells in Graves' hyperthyroidism and ophthalmopathy (dated by TCRdb to between 2018 and 2021). Some background on the complete study: Peripheral blood was collected at initial diagnosis, before any treatment. TCR V-J signatures able to tell the groups apart were searched for in a discovery cohort of approximately 95 patients, of whom more than 40 had Graves' ophthalmopathy and 57 had stable Graves' hyperthyroidism. An independent validation cohort of 18 to 20 hyperthyroidism patients and roughly 16 patients who later progressed to ophthalmopathy tested prospective prediction of ophthalmopathy. The approximately 100 discovery patients were randomly split 7:3 into training and test sets. In several Graves' hyperthyroidism patients, the study also compared T-cell repertoires from thyroid tissue with T-cell repertoires from blood. Following sampling, methimazole starting at 30 mg daily was given to hyperthyroidism patients, and high-dose intravenous methylprednisolone was given to ophthalmopathy patients. TCR Vbeta CDR3 sequencing of 120 to 150 peripheral blood samples (over 40 ophthalmopathy, 75 hyperthyroidism and roughly 17 progressor patients) is reported in the paper.

TCR beta CDR3 regions were amplified from RNA transcripts. The first round of RT-PCR for the TCR CDR3 was performed with the HTBI primer set and the Qiagen OneStep RT-PCR kit. Libraries were constructed in a second round of multiplex PCR, after which size selection and purification were performed. The libraries were sequenced on an Illumina HiSeq2000 using paired-end 100 bp reads. Per the authors' processing: SOAPnuke was used to process the raw data, removing reads that contained adapters or uncalled bases, had a mean Phred below 15, or lacked an exact match to the constant primer or identifier. COPE v1.2.5 was used to merge high-quality paired reads, and clonotypes were defined as unique nucleotide sequences. MiTCR v1.1 was used to align the clonotypes against IMGT TRBV, TRBD and TRBJ reference segments. The analysis was restricted to V-J combinations with a frequency above 0.0001, which together covered just over 98% of the repertoires. The TCS score was defined as F50 (clonal expansion) divided by E x V (chaos), with BLOSUM62-based TCRdist calculated between CDR3 peptides within each V-J. Welch's t-statistics and random forest reduced roughly 530 V-J features to fewer than 15, which were used in a naive Bayes classifier (R e1071). Thyroid-blood repertoire similarity was quantified with the Morisita-Horn index. TCRdb trimmed public reads at Q25 via fastp, called clones via MiXCR and kept in-frame beta chains. Records with the same CDR3 protein are collapsed into one entry carrying the most frequent genes and DNA. For this entry, the V and J calls and clone size follow TCRdb and not the study's own pipeline. In all, the sample holds about 760,000 distinct CDR3 sequences, and over 35% of those were seen once. The ten biggest clones cover 31% of the sample.

This clonotype was picked up many times. Its cognate antigen has yet to be identified. The input lacks base qualities; no much larger clone sits a single base away. Per the germline V gene (reference sequence), LNHDA is the CDR1 and SQIVND is the CDR2. The CDR3 spans 13 residues, from the cysteine through the phenylalanine. The only DNA kept is the CDR3, 39 bases in frame from the first base. The V end loses 8 bases and the J end loses 5 bases, and a stretch of 15 bases separates them. Graves' hyperthyroidism was defined as stable when no progression to ophthalmopathy occurred over 18 months of follow-up. The hyperthyroidism patients were between 18 and 65 years old and newly diagnosed, with a disease duration of less than 2 months. Any patient with an uncontrolled infection, another autoimmune disease, pregnancy or lactation was excluded. Diagnoses were based on clinical symptoms, serum thyroxine and TRAb, thyroid ultrasound and orbital computed tomography. PBMCs were isolated from approximately 10 ml of fresh peripheral blood by Ficoll-Paque density gradient centrifugation. Trizol reagent was used to extract total RNA, and RNA quality was then checked on an Agilent 2100 Bioanalyzer.

The research as a whole found: In validation, the model predicted progression to ophthalmopathy a median of roughly 6.1 months before onset, with around 70% sensitivity and 72.22% specificity. Blood samples also contained most of the expanded thyroid clonotypes (frequency above 0.001), which suggests that blood repertoires may reflect thyroid immune responses. In cross-validation, a model built on a 13 V-J signature told ophthalmopathy apart from stable hyperthyroidism with over 85% sensitivity and about 81% specificity, and in testing the same model reached 80%/75%. Sample size was not statistically predetermined, and investigators were not blinded to group allocation.

The clonotype was recovered from a woman aged 40 to 50 with Graves' hyperthyroidism. The sequence is built from TRBV19 and TRBJ1-1, with no D gene named confidently. The sample was blood. This receptor has the CDR3 CASLTPRLTEAFF. The DNA sequence follows: TGTGCCAGTCTTACCCCCCGGCTAACTGAAGCTTTCTTT.